This T cell receptor (beta chain) was found in a study of shared clonotypes between healthy human individuals. The study's findings and limits: Sharing across a handful of donors was seen in 4.5% to 5.5% of naive CD4 clonotypes.

Produced via immunoSEQ multiplex PCR; TCRdb's table is partial and in-frame only. The sample contains approximately 1.4 million clones, approximately 98% of which appear only once. Worth noting for this clone: Antigen: not known.

Trimming stripped 3 bases from V and 2 bases from J, with 8 bases between. The V gene's germline CDR1 is SGHAT and CDR2 FQNNGV. The CDR3 contains 13 residues. The TCR was taken from a young man in good health. The sequenced sample consisted of naive CD4+ T cells sorted from blood. Subset in this sample: CD45RA+ positively selected. V is TRBV11-2 and J is TRBJ2-7; D gene uncertain. The CDR3 region has the DNA TGTGCCAGCAGCTTGAACACACCCTACGAGCAGTACTTC. Translation: CASSLNTPYEQYF.